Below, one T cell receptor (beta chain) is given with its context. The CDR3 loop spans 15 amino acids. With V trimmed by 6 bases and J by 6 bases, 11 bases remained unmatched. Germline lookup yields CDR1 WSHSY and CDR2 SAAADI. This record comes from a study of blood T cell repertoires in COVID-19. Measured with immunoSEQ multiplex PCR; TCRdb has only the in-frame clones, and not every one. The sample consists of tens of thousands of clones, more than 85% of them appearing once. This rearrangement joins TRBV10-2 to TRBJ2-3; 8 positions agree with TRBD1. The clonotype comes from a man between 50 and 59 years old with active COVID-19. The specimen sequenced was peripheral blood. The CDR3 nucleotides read TGCGCCAGCAGCATTCGAGGGACAGGACCTGATACGCAGTATTTT. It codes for CASSIRGTGPDTQYF.